What follows describes a single T cell receptor beta chain. Its antigen is not identified. The sample is drawn from a study of T-cell memory formation after mild COVID-19. One entry per CDR3 protein, called by TCRdb with MiXCR from the 5' RACE reads. The sample records 500,000 to 550,000 distinct CDR3 sequences, around 21% being singletons. The study's findings and limits: Mainly in CM and EM were contracting CD4+ clones; CD8+ were in EMRA.

CDR1 and CDR2 (germline): SGHRS, YFSETQ. This CDR3 is built from 14 residues. Germline trimming cut 5 bases from V and 2 bases from J; bases unmatched to any gene: 4. The clonotype originates from an adult woman who had mild COVID-19 (a few samples of this study predate the infection). Cell type and time point are not known. Sequenced sample: PBMCs or a T cell subset sorted from them (not recorded which). The J gene is TRBJ1-2, the V gene TRBV5-1, with 9 positions matching TRBD1. The CDR3 sequence: CASREGQGNYGYTF. The CDR3 region has the DNA TGCGCCAGCAGAGAGGGACAGGGAAACTATGGCTACACCTTC.